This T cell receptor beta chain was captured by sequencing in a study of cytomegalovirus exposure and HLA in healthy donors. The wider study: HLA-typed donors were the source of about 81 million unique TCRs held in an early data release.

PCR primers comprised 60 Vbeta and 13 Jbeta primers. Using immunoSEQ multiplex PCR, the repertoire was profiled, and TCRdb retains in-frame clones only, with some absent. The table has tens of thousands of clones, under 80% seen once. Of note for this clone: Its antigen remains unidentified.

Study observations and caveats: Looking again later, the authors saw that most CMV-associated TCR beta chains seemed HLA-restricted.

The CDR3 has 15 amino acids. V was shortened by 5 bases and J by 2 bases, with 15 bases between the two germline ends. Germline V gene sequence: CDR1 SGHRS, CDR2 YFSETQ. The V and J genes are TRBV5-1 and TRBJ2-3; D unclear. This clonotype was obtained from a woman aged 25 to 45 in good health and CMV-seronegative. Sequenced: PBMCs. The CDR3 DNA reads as TGCGCCAGCAGTCCGTGGGCAGAAACCACAGATACGCAGTATTTT. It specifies CASSPWAETTDTQYF.